This passage covers 30 T cell receptor beta chains from one sample sequenced in a study of blood T cell repertoires in COVID-19. Some clones are missing from TCRdb's copy, which holds only in-frame ones; the method was immunoSEQ multiplex PCR. The repertoire holds about 6,800 clones, roughly nine tenths seen once, with 17% in the top ten. The source material was peripheral blood. These TCRs come from a human donor in a cohort sampled during active COVID-19.

The chain has TRBV28 and TRBJ1-2; a weak D match, TRBD1 (6 bases). Trimming pared 3 bases from V and 1 base from J, leaving 21 bases between. Germline CDR1 and CDR2: MDHEN and SYDVKM. The CDR3 extends over 18 amino acids. CDR3 DNA sequence: TGTGCCAGCAGTTTTTTTCTCGACGTCCGGACAGTTAACTATGGCTACACCTTC. Protein sequence: CASSFFLDVRTVNYGYTF.

This clone is classed as medium-sized (0.01 to 0.1%). The V and J genes are TRBV6-2 or TRBV6-3 and TRBJ2-1; D possibly corresponds to TRBD1 (6 bases). The CDR3 is 15 residues long. Germline V gene sequence: CDR1 MNHEY, CDR2 SVGEGT. Trimming took off 6 bases at V and 3 bases at J, with 15 bases between the two ends. CDR3 coding DNA: TGTGCCAGCAGCCCACCGCAACAGGGCTACAATGAGCAGTTCTTC. The encoded protein is CASSPPQQGYNEQFF.

The genes are TRBV19 and TRBJ1-3; D is uncertain. The CDR3 loop spans 15 amino acids. V lost 9 bases, J lost 0 bases, and 15 bases lay in between. From germline, CDR1 is LNHDA and CDR2 SQIVND (reference sequence). CDR3 sequence (DNA): TGTGCCAGCGCAGACTACACTGACTCTGGAAACACCATATATTTT. Its translation: CASADYTDSGNTIYF.

The sample holds one count of this clone. The chain has TRBV12-3 or TRBV12-4 and TRBJ1-2, with D maybe TRBD1 (6 bases). Trimming removed 2 bases from V and 7 bases from J, with 11 bases in between. The CDR3 loop spans 13 amino acids. The CDR3 DNA reads as TGTGCCAGCAGTTTAACAGGGAGGGTTGGCTACACCTTC. This sequence encodes CASSLTGRVGYTF.

V usage is TRBV7-9 and J usage is TRBJ2-7; D unresolved. CDR1 SEHNR and CDR2 FQNEAQ come from the germline V gene (reference sequence). V gave up 6 bases and J gave up 5 bases, with 11 bases separating them. The CDR3 totals 12 residues. The CDR3 region has the DNA TGTGCCAGCAGTCAAAATCCCCACGAGCAGTACTTC. It translates to CASSQNPHEQYF.

This rearrangement joins TRBV19 to TRBJ1-1; weak D call: TRBD1 (5 bases). Germline V lookup: CDR1 LNHDA, CDR2 SQIVND (reference sequence). The CDR3 runs 15 residues. Between the trimmed V and J ends, which lost 4 bases and 4 bases, there was a span of 16 bases. The DNA for the CDR3 is TGTGCCAGTAGTAATGGGCCAGGGCGGGGCACTGAAGCTTTCTTT. This codes for CASSNGPGRGTEAFF.

By share, this clone ranks as large. The V gene is TRBV6-1, the J gene TRBJ2-7; TRBD2 matches 13 bases. Germline V gives CDR1 MNHNS, CDR2 SASEGT. J gave up 7 bases and V 3 bases, and 9 bases lay outside the gene matches. CDR3 length equals 16 residues. The CDR3 sequence is CASSDTRTSGRNEQYF. In DNA form, the CDR3 reads TGTGCCAGCAGTGATACCCGGACTAGCGGGAGAAATGAGCAGTACTTC.

This clone has only a few counts. V usage is TRBV6-4 and J usage is TRBJ2-2; 9 positions match TRBD1. The CDR3 extends over 14 amino acids. Germline CDR1 is MRHNA and CDR2 is SNTAGT. Losses at the gene ends were 3 bases for V and 9 bases for J; bases not matched to a gene: 5. In DNA, the CDR3 is TGTGCCAGCAGTGATTCCACAGGGGGCCGGGAGCTGTTTTTT. It translates to CASSDSTGGRELFF.

Only a few counts were recorded for this clone. This chain links TRBV9 with TRBJ2-7, with a weak D call TRBD2 (5 bases). The CDR3 spans 14 residues. V was pared by 0 bases and J by 6 bases, with 13 bases between. Germline V gene data show CDR1 as SGDLS and CDR2 as YYNGEE. CDR3 in DNA: TGTGCCAGCAGCGTAGCTACGGACCGGGGCGAGCAGTACTTC. This gives the protein CASSVATDRGEQYF.

The chain is built from TRBV30 and TRBJ1-2; D might be TRBD1 (6 bases). V lost 3 bases to trimming and J lost 6 bases, with 11 bases between them. CDR1 and CDR2 (germline): GTSNPN, SVGIG (reference sequence). CDR3 length: 12 residues. CDR3 nucleotides: TGTGCCTGGAGGGAAAACAGGGATGGCTACACCTTC. Amino acid sequence: CAWRENRDGYTF.

The V and J genes are TRBV5-1 and TRBJ1-2; D is undetermined. CDR3 length: 14 amino acids. Trimming pared 7 bases from V and 5 bases from J, leaving 18 bases between. CDR1 is SGHRS and CDR2 is YFSETQ in the germline V gene. CDR3 protein: CASGPGTAGYGYTF. The DNA for the CDR3 is TGCGCCAGCGGTCCCGGAACCGCGGGGTATGGCTACACCTTC.

The V and J genes are TRBV12-2 and TRBJ2-7; the D segment call TRBD1 is taken from the table without a DNA check. TRBV12-2 is given as a pseudogene. CDR3 length: 8 residues. Here the CDR3 reads CASRPSPV. The CDR3 DNA follows: TGTGCAAGTCGCCCCAGTCCTGTC.

The J gene is TRBJ2-5, the V gene TRBV2, with D perhaps matching TRBD2 (6 bases). The CDR3 length is 12 residues. Germline loops: CDR1 SNHLY, CDR2 FYNNEI. V lost 8 bases and J lost 4, with 11 bases in between. The CDR3 here is CASALARETQYF. The CDR3 nucleotides are TGTGCCAGCGCCCTAGCGAGAGAGACCCAGTACTTC.

This chain connects TRBV9 to TRBJ2-5; 10 nucleotides agree with TRBD2. This CDR3 is built from 16 residues. Germline assignment: CDR1 SGDLS and CDR2 YYNGEE. Trimming took 4 bases from V and 5 from J; bases not matched to a gene: 11. The CDR3, as DNA: TGTGCCAGCAGCCCCCAAGCGGGGGGGCCTGTGGAGACCCAGTACTTC. The encoded protein is CASSPQAGGPVETQYF.

The chain employs TRBV29-1 and TRBJ1-2; 7 nucleotides agree with TRBD1. The germline V gene encodes CDR1 SQVTM and CDR2 ANQGSEA. This CDR3 has 11 residues. Trimming removed 6 bases from V and 5 bases from J; junction bases left unmatched: 3. Written as DNA, the CDR3 is TGCAGCGTACCGACAGGGTATGGCTACACCTTC. Amino acid sequence: CSVPTGYGYTF.

This chain connects TRBV14 to TRBJ1-3; 7 positions match TRBD1. V dropped 8 bases and J dropped 0; count of bases not matched to a gene: 1. Germline CDR1 and CDR2: SGHDN and FVKESK. There are 13 residues in the CDR3. This CDR3 reads CASGQDSGNTIYF. The CDR3, as DNA: TGTGCCAGCGGACAGGACTCTGGAAACACCATATATTTT.

V and J are TRBV9 and TRBJ2-1; 9 bases agree with TRBD1. The CDR3 has 15 residues. From germline, CDR1 is SGDLS and CDR2 YYNGEE. The junction had 5 bases not matched to a gene; V was cut back by 0 bases and J by 7 bases. This CDR3 reads CASSVGTGAGNEQFF. The CDR3 DNA is TGTGCCAGCAGCGTAGGGACAGGGGCTGGGAATGAGCAGTTCTTC.

Only a few counts were recorded for this clone. This chain joins TRBV7-8 and TRBJ2-7, with 9 bases aligning to TRBD2. V was pared by 4 bases and J by 0 bases, with 4 bases of the junction left unmatched. Looked up from germline, CDR1 is SGHVS and CDR2 is FQNEAQ. There are 15 residues in the CDR3. The CDR3 region is CASSSGLAYSYEQYF. CDR3 nucleotide sequence: TGTGCCAGCAGCTCAGGACTAGCGTACTCCTACGAGCAGTACTTC.

The chain uses TRBV12-3 or TRBV12-4 and TRBJ2-7; D is possibly TRBD1 (6 bases). V lost 7 bases and J lost 3, with 13 bases in between. CDR3 length: 13 amino acids. The CDR3 nucleotides are TGTGCCAGCAAACAGGGCTCCGGCTACGAGCAGTACTTC. This translates into CASKQGSGYEQYF.

This clone was observed a few times. The chain uses TRBV15 and TRBJ2-7, with 9 bases aligning to TRBD1. Unmatched junction bases numbered 10, after V lost 5 bases and J lost 5 bases. The CDR3 is 15 amino acids. The V gene's germline CDR1 is LNHNV and CDR2 YYDKDF (reference sequence). The CDR3, as DNA: TGTGCCACCAGCGCAAAGACAGGGGGTAGCGACGAGCAGTACTTC. Translating it yields CATSAKTGGSDEQYF.

J is TRBJ2-2 and V is TRBV3-1 (or the pseudogene TRBV3-2); tentative D call: TRBD1 (5 bases). The CDR3 contains 12 residues. CDR1 and CDR2 (germline): LGHDT, YNNKEL (reference sequence). V was cut by 5 bases and J by 7 bases, with 8 bases left in between. Here the CDR3 reads CASSAGFGELFF. The CDR3 DNA follows: TGTGCCAGCAGCGCAGGGTTCGGGGAGCTGTTTTTT.

V is TRBV3-1 (or the pseudogene TRBV3-2) and J is TRBJ2-6; the D gene is possibly TRBD1 (6 bases). This CDR3 is built from 17 residues. Per the germline V gene, CDR1 is LGHDT and CDR2 is YNNKEL (reference sequence). Trimming took off 2 bases at V and 0 bases at J, with 11 bases between the two ends. CDR3 region: CASSQQGMPSGANVLTF. The DNA for the CDR3 is TGTGCCAGCAGCCAACAGGGGATGCCCTCTGGGGCCAACGTCCTGACTTTC.

V is TRBV11-2 and J is TRBJ2-1, with TRBD2 matching 9 bases. The length of the CDR3 is 16 residues. The V gene end was trimmed by 6 bases and the J gene end by 6 bases; junction bases not matched to a gene: 12. Germline assignment: CDR1 SGHAT and CDR2 FQNNGV. Written as DNA, the CDR3 is TGTGCCAGCAGGCGAAATCCGGGACTAGCAGGCAATGAGCAGTTCTTC. Its translation is CASRRNPGLAGNEQFF.

V is TRBV6-5 and J is TRBJ1-1; 8 positions agree with TRBD1. The CDR3 has 16 amino acids. Looked up from germline, CDR1 is MNHEY and CDR2 is SVGAGI. J was trimmed by 7 bases and V by 0 bases; bases with no gene match: 10. The CDR3 DNA sequence: TGTGCCAGCAGTTACTCAGGAGCGGGACAGGACTTTGAAGCTTTCTTT. Its translation is CASSYSGAGQDFEAFF.

V is TRBV7-9 and J is TRBJ2-7; tentative D call: TRBD2 (5 bases). CDR3 length equals 15 residues. Germline V gives CDR1 SEHNR, CDR2 FQNEAQ (reference sequence). V gave up 4 bases and J gave up 7 bases, with 20 bases separating them. The CDR3 DNA reads TGTGCCAGCAGCTCGAGGGCTACCTCCTTTGTAGAGCAGTACTTC. As protein: CASSSRATSFVEQYF.

The chain employs TRBV6-2 or TRBV6-3 and TRBJ1-5; 10 nucleotides align to TRBD1. With 5 bases clipped from V and 5 bases from J, the junction kept 9 bases outside the gene matches. This CDR3 contains 16 residues. The V gene's germline CDR1 is MNHEY and CDR2 SVGEGT. The CDR3 region has the DNA TGTGCCAGCAGTAACCCTAGGACAGGGGGGGATCAGCCCCAGCATTTT. Residues: CASSNPRTGGDQPQHF.

The V and J genes are TRBV7-9 and TRBJ2-3; a weak D match, TRBD1 (5 bases). V lost 1 base and J 0 bases, leaving 5 bases between the germline ends. CDR1 is SEHNR and CDR2 is FQNEAQ in the germline V gene (reference sequence). The CDR3 runs 14 residues. CDR3 loop: CASSLEGSTDTQYF. The CDR3 DNA sequence: TGTGCCAGCAGCTTAGAGGGGAGCACAGATACGCAGTATTTT.

For this clone: At one end, the junction sequence differs from germline, possibly due to a read error. The chain has TRBV6-5 and TRBJ2-5; 9 bases map to TRBD1. This CDR3 spans 14 amino acids. The germline CDR1 and CDR2 sequences are MNHEY and SVGAGI. The chain's CDR3 is CASRYYRGQETQYF. The DNA of the CDR3 is TGTGCCAGCAGATACTACAGGGGGCAGGAGACCCAGTACTTC.

This chain links TRBV5-4 with TRBJ1-1, with 7 nucleotides matching TRBD1. CDR1 and CDR2 from the germline V gene are SGHNT and YYREEE (reference sequence). V was pared by 4 bases and J by 3 bases, with 6 bases of the junction left unmatched. CDR3 length equals 14 residues. The CDR3 protein is CASSMQTGYTEAFF. The CDR3 DNA reads as TGTGCCAGCAGCATGCAGACAGGGTACACTGAAGCTTTCTTT.

The chain combines TRBV3-1 (or the pseudogene TRBV3-2) with TRBJ1-2, with 7 bases identical to TRBD1. J gave up 8 bases and V 4 bases, and 4 bases lay outside the gene matches. CDR3 length equals 12 residues. Germline V gene sequence: CDR1 LGHDT, CDR2 YNNKEL (reference sequence). The chain's CDR3 is CASSPRTGGYTF. CDR3 bases: TGTGCCAGCAGCCCACGGACAGGCGGCTACACCTTC.